What follows are 12 T cell receptor beta chains derived from one specimen sequenced in a study of blood T cell repertoires in COVID-19. TCRdb's table, derived via immunoSEQ multiplex PCR, lists solely in-frame clones and lacks some. Of under 400,000 clones listed, approximately 88% are singletons. What was sequenced was peripheral blood. The receptor source for this set is a woman aged 25-40 years with COVID-19, enrolled during active disease.

The chain uses TRBV20-1 and TRBJ1-1, with 8 bases lining up with TRBD1. The CDR3 consists of 15 residues. V shed 3 bases and J 2 bases; nucleotides not matched to a gene: 8. Germline values: CDR1 DFQATT, CDR2 SNEGSKA (reference sequence). This CDR3 is CSASVDRGINTEAFF. The CDR3 coding sequence is TGCAGTGCTAGTGTTGACAGGGGCATCAACACTGAAGCTTTCTTT.

The V gene is TRBV27, the J gene TRBJ2-5; tentatively, D is TRBD2 (7 bases). The CDR3 contains 17 residues. The germline V and J ends were trimmed by 5 bases and 5 bases, with 24 bases remaining between them. Looked up from germline, CDR1 is MNHEY and CDR2 is SMNVEV (reference sequence). CDR3 in amino acids: CASSPPPTGRGSETQYF. The CDR3 coding sequence is TGTGCCAGCAGTCCCCCCCCTACAGGGAGGGGATCTGAGACCCAGTACTTC.

V is TRBV18 and J is TRBJ1-1; D uncertain. The CDR3 is 12 amino acids. Germline V gene data show CDR1 as KGHSH and CDR2 as LQKENI. V lost 2 bases, J lost 4 bases, and 5 bases lay in between. CDR3 sequence reads: CASSPEFTEAFF. The CDR3 DNA is TGTGCCAGCTCACCAGAGTTCACTGAAGCTTTCTTT.

The chain joins TRBV28 to TRBJ1-4; no definite D call. Germline-derived CDR1 and CDR2 are MDHEN and SYDVKM. The CDR3 runs to 15 residues. Trimming took 6 bases from V and 4 from J, leaving 15 bases between them. CDR3 sequence reads: CASSPGGRSNEKLFF. CDR3 DNA sequence: TGTGCCAGCAGCCCGGGAGGACGGAGTAATGAAAAACTGTTTTTT.

The V call is TRBV9, the J call TRBJ2-7, with unresolved D. Germline values: CDR1 SGDLS, CDR2 YYNGEE. CDR3 length: 16 amino acids. Trimming took off 2 bases at V and 2 bases at J, with 17 bases between the two ends. As DNA, the CDR3 is TGTGCCAGCAGCGTGACCGGAGCAGAAGCTACCTACGAGCAGTACTTC. As protein: CASSVTGAEATYEQYF. The whole variable domain, remainder taken from reference TRBV9 and TRBJ2-7, is DSGVTQTPKHLITATGQRVTLRCSPRSGDLSVYWYQQSLDQGLQFLIQYYNGEERAKGNILERFSAQQFPDLHSELNLSSLELGDSALYFCASSVTGAEATYEQYFGPGTRLTVT.

The CDR3 DNA reads as TGTGCCTGGAGTGGGCCTCAGGGAGAGACCCAGTACTTC. It codes for CAWSGPQGETQYF. The chain carries TRBV30 and TRBJ2-5; D possibly corresponds to TRBD1 (5 bases). V lost 1 base and J lost 4, with 10 bases in between. The CDR3 loop spans 13 amino acids. Germline lookup yields CDR1 GTSNPN and CDR2 SVGIG (reference sequence).

This rearrangement joins TRBV30 to TRBJ1-5; 10 nucleotides line up with TRBD1. The V gene end was trimmed by 5 bases and the J gene end by 6 bases; junction bases not matched to a gene: 7. The germline gives CDR1 GTSNPN, CDR2 SVGIG (reference sequence). This CDR3 is 14 amino acids long. For the CDR3, the DNA is TGTGCCTGGGGGGGGACAGGGGAAGGTCAGCCCCAGCATTTT. Translated: CAWGGTGEGQPQHF. Full variable domain (missing parts from reference TRBV30 and TRBJ1-5): SQTIHQWPATLVQPVGSPLSLECTVEGTSNPNLYWYRQAAGRGLQLLFYSVGIGQISSEVPQNLSASRPQDRQFILSSKKLLLSDSGFYLCAWGGTGEGQPQHFGDGTRLSIL.

The rearrangement links TRBV11-3 to TRBJ2-7, with D possibly TRBD1 on 6 matching bases. The CDR3 covers 14 residues. Between the trimmed V and J ends, which lost 5 bases and 4 bases, there was a span of 15 bases. Germline V gene data show CDR1 as SGHNT and CDR2 as YENEEA. The CDR3 reads CASSPVRDMYEQYF. The CDR3, as DNA: TGTGCCAGCAGCCCGGTCCGGGACATGTACGAGCAGTACTTC.

This clone came up a few times. The chain combines TRBV7-3 with TRBJ2-3; maybe TRBD2 (5 bases). The V gene's germline CDR1 is SGHTA and CDR2 FQGTGA. Trimming took 5 bases from V and 1 from J, leaving 13 bases between them. This CDR3 has 15 residues. The CDR3 spells CASSRGTPRTDTQYF. The CDR3 nucleotides read TGTGCCAGCAGCCGGGGAACACCTCGCACAGATACGCAGTATTTT.

The V and J genes are TRBV4-2 and TRBJ1-5; the D is unclear. The V end was cut by 0 bases, the J end by 2 bases, with 11 bases between. Germline lookup yields CDR1 LGHNA and CDR2 YNFKEQ. There are 16 residues in the CDR3. The CDR3 loop reads CASSQEGGSRNQPQHF. The CDR3 DNA is TGTGCCAGCAGCCAAGAGGGAGGGAGCCGCAATCAGCCCCAGCATTTT.

This clone was observed a handful of times. The rearrangement joins TRBV7-2 to TRBJ1-5; D is unresolved. The V gene's germline CDR1 is SGHTA and CDR2 FQGNSA. The CDR3 extends over 15 amino acids. V lost 2 bases and J lost 0, with 8 bases in between. The chain's CDR3 is CASSLSLNSNQPQHF. CDR3 sequence (DNA): TGTGCCAGCAGCTTATCCCTAAATAGCAATCAGCCCCAGCATTTT. The variable domain in full, with the rest retrieved from reference TRBV7-2 and TRBJ1-5, is GAGVSQSPSNKVTEKGKDVELRCDPISGHTALYWYRQSLGQGLEFLIYFQGNSAPDKSGLPSDRFSAERTGGSVSTLTIQRTQQEDSAVYLCASSLSLNSNQPQHFGDGTRLSIL.

The chain carries TRBV18 and TRBJ2-5, with D maybe TRBD1 (6 bases). Germline V lookup: CDR1 KGHSH, CDR2 LQKENI. Deletions cut 0 bases from V and 5 bases from J, with 13 bases between. The CDR3 length is 15 residues. The DNA for the CDR3 is TGTGCCAGCTCACCACCGGCAGGGGCGAGGGAGACCCAGTACTTC. Amino acids: CASSPPAGARETQYF.